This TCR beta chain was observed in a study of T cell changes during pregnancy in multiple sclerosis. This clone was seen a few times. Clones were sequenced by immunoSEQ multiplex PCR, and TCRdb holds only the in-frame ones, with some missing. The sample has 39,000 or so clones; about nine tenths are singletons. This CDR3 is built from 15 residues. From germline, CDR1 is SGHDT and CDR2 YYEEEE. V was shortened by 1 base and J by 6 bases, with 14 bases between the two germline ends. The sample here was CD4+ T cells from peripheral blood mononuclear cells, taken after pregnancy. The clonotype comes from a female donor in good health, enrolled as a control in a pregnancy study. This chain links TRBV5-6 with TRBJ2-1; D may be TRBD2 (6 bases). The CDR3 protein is CASSLSGGTSNEQFF. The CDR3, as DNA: TGTGCCAGCAGCTTGTCCGGGGGAACTTCCAATGAGCAGTTCTTC.